This TCR beta chain was recorded in a study of T cell responses to AZD1222 COVID-19 vaccine. Findings and caveats of the study: Donors skewed white British and female; clonal diversity was possibly underestimated.

Combined were second doses at about 4 or about 12 weeks. A word on this clone: Its antigen is still unknown.

Using immunoSEQ multiplex PCR, the repertoire was profiled, and TCRdb retains in-frame clones only, with some absent. The sample carries some 130,000 clones, 90% to 95% recorded once. The germline V gene encodes CDR1 SQVTM and CDR2 ANQGSEA. This CDR3 is built from 14 residues. V lost 3 bases, J lost 0 bases, and 10 bases lay in between. Sequenced here: peripheral blood, sampled 28 days after the second AZD1222 dose. This receptor was identified in an adult who received the AZD1222 COVID-19 vaccine. The chain combines TRBV29-1 with TRBJ2-3; possible D gene TRBD1, 6 bases. The CDR3 loop reads CSVDGQSSTDTQYF. As DNA, the CDR3 is TGCAGCGTTGACGGACAGTCAAGCACAGATACGCAGTATTTT.